The sequence of this T cell receptor (beta chain) was determined in a study of blood T cells in healthy people across ages (dated by TCRdb to between 2014 and 2016). General notes on the study: In model experiments, roughly one uniquely barcoded TCR beta cDNA molecule per two T cells was captured by template switching. Using deep sequencing normalized with unique cDNA molecular identifiers, the study measured how TCR beta repertoire diversity changes with age. Four age groups were formed from the donors: young (average 16 years), middle-aged (roughly 38), aged (about 68) and long-lived (around 80). For two donors (one aged 18 to 30 and one aged 80 or older), the study analyzed two additional independent replicas of 1 million unique cDNA reads from the same blood draw.

Systemically healthy Caucasian individuals from Russia, 39 in total and aged roughly 6 to 90 years, were included as donors. Each donor gave about 10 milliliters of peripheral blood, drawn into EDTA-treated Vacutainer tubes. Ficoll-Paque density-gradient centrifugation was used to isolate PBMCs, with at least 6 million obtained per sample. Total RNA was extracted from PBMCs with Trizol reagent, with at least 5 micrograms obtained per sample. Naive CD45RAhigh/CD27high T cell percentages were measured by flow cytometry on a PBMC aliquot from every donor. The CDR3 has 15 amino acids, counting the end cysteine and phenylalanine. The only DNA kept is the CDR3, 45 bases in frame from the first base. V is shortened by 4 bases, J by 2 bases, and the region joining them spans 9 bases. Reading the germline V gene (reference sequence) gives CDR1 MNHNY and CDR2 SVGAGI. Libraries were built with 5' RACE. The sample was run on an Illumina HiSeq 2500. A second PCR of roughly 6 to 11 cycles was performed with a sample-barcoded 5' primer and a J-beta primer mix. A template-switch 5' adaptor carrying 12 random nucleotides introduced a unique molecular identifier onto each TCR beta cDNA molecule. Each sample yielded at least 2.5 million CDR3-containing paired-end reads. All of the RNA was converted into first-strand cDNA using the Mint cDNA synthesis kit, with a TRBC-specific oligonucleotide serving as the primer. Following uracil-DNA glycosylase treatment, a first 18-cycle PCR with universal primers M1SS and BC2_uni_R was performed on all cDNA. The paper's processing steps were these. For normalization, 1 million high-quality reads were randomly selected from each sample, with every read carrying a distinct molecular identifier. Instead of being binned into consensus sequences, reads that shared molecular identifiers were thrown out. MiTCR, set to a Q25 quality threshold and the strictest error-elimination algorithm, was used for CDR3 identification, clonotype clustering and error correction. A nonparametric unseen species model with Euler transformation was used to estimate lower-bound total TCR beta diversity. Using fastp trimming at Q25 and MiXCR clonotype assembly, TCRdb reanalyzed the public sequencing data and kept in-frame beta chains. Rows matching on CDR3 protein sequence are summarized as one entry with the most common DNA and genes. What appears here as the V and J calls and clone size reflects TCRdb's work, not the paper's. The sample profile shows about 800,000 distinct CDR3 sequences; roughly 25% of them were found once. The top ten constitute 3% to 4.5% of the sample.

The paper as a whole reports these results and caveats: A strong correlation was found between observed TCR beta diversity and the percentage of naive T cells measured by flow cytometry. As age increased, observed TCR beta diversity per million T cells dropped in a roughly linear way, and a significant reduction was already evident by age 40. The long-lived group showed more naive CD4+ T cells, fewer expanded clones and increased TCR diversity than the aged group, suggesting age selection. Estimates of total diversity based on one million sequenced T cells were considered lower bounds and underestimates. Bulk unsorted PBMC profiling prevented conclusive comparison of naive and antigen-experienced compartments. The CMV infection status of donors was not known, potentially confounding age-related changes in expanded clonotypes.

As for this clonotype: The specificity of this receptor is unknown. The sample holds no much larger clone one base away, and base qualities are not on file.

These data also featured in a second study, about T cells of mothers and their children. The second study also describes: Nine systemically healthy Caucasian individuals, comprising three mothers and their six children, were included as donors. cDNA synthesis consumed the entire amount of extracted RNA, loaded at around 1.5 ug RNA in each 15 ul reaction. In the second PCR, the M1S primer introduced both the sample barcodes and 2-4 random nucleotides. Over 8.5 million TCR beta CDR3 reads came from each mother, compared with some 3.1 million reads from each child. Thymic selection similarly shapes TCR recombination output in related and unrelated pairs, with minor effect from inherited differences. Normalized repertoire overlap was always slightly but never significantly higher in related than unrelated mother-child pairs. No persistent microchimeric T cell clones were detected, at a sensitivity of approximately 100 clones per million clonotypes. Deep NGS was used in the study to compare the TCR beta repertoires of mothers and children and to look for features that separate related mother-child pairs from unrelated individuals. On average, the children were roughly 11 +/- 4 years old, while the mothers were approximately 40 +/- 4 years old. After adapters were ligated using NEBNext reagents, the libraries underwent 100+100 nt paired-end sequencing on an Illumina HiSeq 2000. To prevent cross-contamination, the mother and child libraries were prepared a month apart and were sequenced in separate runs. Between about 500,000 and 2,100,000 distinct TCR beta clonotypes were identified per donor. Naive TCR beta clonotypes were estimated from low-frequency clonotypes matched to each donor's FACS-determined naive share, without sorting.

The sample was blood. The receptor chain draws on TRBV6-6 and TRBJ1-6; confidence is insufficient to name the D gene. The receptor was derived from a boy younger than 18 in good health. The DNA is TGTGCCAGCAGTTTCTCCGGGACCTATAATTCACCCCTCCACTTT. Its protein reads: CASSFSGTYNSPLHF.